Listed here are 5 T cell receptor beta chains from one sample, sequenced in a study of regulatory T cells in long-lasting Graves disease. The TCR beta library used iRepertoire HTBI primers with Arm-PCR amplification of CDR3. TCRdb independently ran MiXCR on the multiplex PCR reads; one entry per CDR3 protein. This table holds a few hundred thousand distinct CDR3 sequences, roughly 12% found once. Time point given: newly diagnosed GD, antithyroid drugs for less than 3 months. PBMCs were the source of the RNA used for TCR sequencing. The same specimen was also included in a second study, on T cells in Graves' hyperthyroidism and ophthalmopathy.

The starting material was peripheral blood mononuclear cells (PBMCs), obtained at new diagnosis, from a patient treated with antithyroid drugs. All receptors derive from a woman aged 18-29 years with Graves disease.

On this clonotype itself: A much larger clone is a single base away; this may be a read error. The chain couples TRBV20-1 to TRBJ2-4, with D hard to call. Germline-derived CDR1 and CDR2 are DFQATT and SNEGSKA (reference sequence). The CDR3 consists of 13 residues. In DNA form, the CDR3 reads TGCACCCCCTCCGGTCCCCGGAGCATCATTCAGTACTTC. As protein: CTPSGPRSIIQYF.

Ten or more counts support this clonotype. The chain joins TRBV20-1 to TRBJ2-2; the match to TRBD1 covers 7 bases. V dropped 3 bases and J dropped 0; count of bases not matched to a gene: 1. Looked up from germline, CDR1 is DFQATT and CDR2 is SNEGSKA (reference sequence). This CDR3 spans 14 amino acids. The CDR3 spells CSARGQPNTGELFF. CDR3 nucleotide sequence: TGCAGTGCTAGGGGACAGCCGAACACCGGGGAGCTGTTTTTT.

This clonotype has a count of ten or more. The V gene is TRBV20-1, the J gene TRBJ1-2, with 7 bases fitting TRBD1. Germline V gene data show CDR1 as DFQATT and CDR2 as SNEGSKA (reference sequence). V lost 4 bases, J lost 0 bases, and 14 bases stayed unmatched. CDR3 size: 17 residues. The CDR3 protein is CSAIPPFDRVPNYGYTF. The CDR3 nucleotides are TGCAGTGCTATCCCCCCCTTTGACAGGGTACCTAACTATGGCTACACCTTC.

Ten or more counts support this clonotype. The J gene is TRBJ2-2, the V gene TRBV6-1, with 9 bases fitting TRBD2. Germline-derived CDR1 and CDR2 are MNHNS and SASEGT. The J segment lost 3 bases and the V segment lost 6 bases, leaving 17 bases of the junction unmatched. The CDR3 sequence is 19 residues long. The CDR3 spells CASRRLSGRALGDTGELFF. The CDR3, as DNA: TGTGCCAGCAGACGACTTAGCGGGAGAGCTTTGGGTGACACCGGGGAGCTGTTTTTT.

The V and J genes are TRBV5-1 and TRBJ1-2, with a possible D match to TRBD1 (6 bases). The germline gives CDR1 SGHRS, CDR2 YFSETQ. CDR3 size: 14 residues. Trimming pared 4 bases from V and 0 bases from J, leaving 10 bases between. The CDR3 loop reads CASSQGGANYGYTF. For the CDR3, the DNA is TGCGCCAGCAGCCAAGGGGGTGCTAACTATGGCTACACCTTC.